Sequencing of this T cell receptor (beta chain) was carried out in a study of blood T cell repertoires in COVID-19. As for the study in general: The study drew acute and convalescent COVID-19 samples from the United States, Italy and Spain. T cells, B-cell-depleted T cells, or PBMCs provided the cDNA or gDNA that served as material.

There are 15 residues in the CDR3. Germline-derived CDR1 and CDR2 are GTSNPN and SVGIG (reference sequence). V gave up 1 base and J gave up 0 bases, with 10 bases separating them. Source study methods: Using reference gene primer amplification, nucleated cell counts were estimated. The repertoire was sequenced with immunoSEQ multiplex PCR; TCRdb's copy has only in-frame clones and lacks some. From that table come the V and J calls and clone size; the DNA was used to work out D and trimming. Here the sample spans 100,000 to 150,000 clones, about four fifths being singletons. J is TRBJ2-1 and V is TRBV30; unclear D gene. This TCR was recovered from a man aged 55 to 70 with active or convalescent COVID-19. The specimen sequenced was peripheral blood. In DNA, the CDR3 is TGTGCCTGGAGTGAAAACCTTAGCTCCTACAATGAGCAGTTCTTC. It encodes CAWSENLSSYNEQFF.